A selection of T cell receptor beta chains follows, all from one sample in a study of shared clonotypes between healthy human individuals. Using immunoSEQ multiplex PCR, the repertoire was profiled, and TCRdb retains in-frame clones only, with some absent. The repertoire holds roughly 640,000 clones, with approximately 79% as singletons. Sequencing was carried out using memory CD4+ T cells sorted from blood. Receptor source: a young woman in good health. Both conserved end residues are part of each CDR3. The D gene is left open where the match is weak. The listing skips clone size in some rows; elsewhere it reads once, few, many or a size class.

CDR3aa | CDR3nt | abundance | d_gene | j_gene | v_gene
CASSEVTGGSYEQYF | TGTGCCAGCAGTGAAGTGACAGGGGGTTCCTACGAGCAGTACTTC | - | TRBD1 | TRBJ2-7 | TRBV6-1
CASSLLRSGETQYF | TGTGCCAGCAGTTTACTGAGGTCAGGAGAGACCCAGTACTTC | - | - | TRBJ2-5 | TRBV27
CASSFSREGLDIQYF | TGTGCCAGCAGCTTTTCGCGGGAGGGACTTGACATTCAGTACTTC | - | TRBD2 | TRBJ2-4 | TRBV7-8
CASSVGIFDEKLFF | TGTGCCAGCAGTGTGGGGATTTTCGATGAAAAACTGTTTTTT | - | - | TRBJ1-4 | TRBV6-4
CASSRNRNEQFF | TGTGCCAGCAGCCGAAACCGAAATGAGCAGTTCTTC | few | - | TRBJ2-1 | TRBV11-2
CAWSVGGGETQYF | TGTGCCTGGAGTGTCGGGGGCGGAGAGACCCAGTACTTC | - | - | TRBJ2-5 | TRBV30
CASSGAGGRTDTQYF | TGTGCCAGCAGTGGGGCAGGGGGCCGTACAGATACGCAGTATTTT | - | TRBD1 | TRBJ2-3 | TRBV2
CASPGLAGGPIHEQYF | TGTGCCAGCCCCGGACTAGCGGGAGGGCCGATTCACGAGCAGTACTTC | - | TRBD2 | TRBJ2-7 | TRBV27
CASSRSCRKRDGYTF | TGCGCCAGCAGTCGGAGCTGTAGGAAACGGGATGGCTACACCTTC | - | - | TRBJ1-2 | TRBV23-1
CASSDTGQMNYGYTF | TGTGCCAGCAGTGACACGGGACAGATGAACTATGGCTACACCTTC | - | TRBD1 | TRBJ1-2 | TRBV6-1